Sequencing of this TCR beta chain was carried out in a study of identical twins. TCRdb used MiXCR to reprocess the 5' RACE reads, holding one entry per CDR3 protein. The table records about 790,000 distinct CDR3 sequences, roughly 18% of them present only once. The CDR3 is made up of 14 amino acids. Germline trimming cut 3 bases from V and 4 bases from J; bases unmatched to any gene: 3. Germline CDR1 reads SGHTA; CDR2 reads FQGTGA. The same sample was also used in a study of T cells expressing NK-cell markers.

The chain has TRBV7-3 and TRBJ2-1; 7 bases map to TRBD2. The sequenced sample consisted of PBMCs. The sequence derives from a young woman in good health. The CDR3 sequence is CASSFGTMYNEQFF. The CDR3 bases are TGTGCCAGCAGCTTTGGGACTATGTACAATGAGCAGTTCTTC.